The 24 T cell receptor beta chains below come from one sample, sequenced in a study of blood T cell repertoires in COVID-19. The method was immunoSEQ multiplex PCR; TCRdb's version includes in-frame clones alone and lacks a portion of them. Here the sample spans approximately 190,000 clones, around 85% being singletons. Material for sequencing was peripheral blood. The origin of the receptors is a man in his 70s with active or convalescent COVID-19.

V usage is TRBV5-5 and J usage is TRBJ1-4, with 10 nucleotides matching TRBD1. J was trimmed by 2 bases and V by 7 bases; bases with no gene match: 8. This CDR3 comprises 16 residues. Germline V gives CDR1 SGHKS, CDR2 YYEKEE (reference sequence). CDR3 bases: TGTGCCAGCGGTGGGACAGGGGTTTTCACTAATGAAAAACTGTTTTTT. Its translation: CASGGTGVFTNEKLFF.

The chain recombines TRBV5-1 with TRBJ1-3, with a weak D call TRBD1 (6 bases). With 4 bases removed from V and 0 bases from J, the gap between germline ends came to 8 bases. Germline CDR1 reads SGHRS; CDR2 reads YFSETQ. The CDR3 has 14 amino acids. The CDR3 loop is CASSQQGSGNTIYF. In DNA form, the CDR3 reads TGCGCCAGCAGCCAACAGGGCTCTGGAAACACCATATATTTT.

V and J are TRBV11-2 and TRBJ2-1; 7 bases agree with TRBD2. With 4 bases clipped from V and 1 base from J, the junction kept 7 bases outside the gene matches. The V gene's germline CDR1 is SGHAT and CDR2 FQNNGV. This CDR3 spans 16 amino acids. DNA for the CDR3: TGTGCCAGCAGCTCGGTAGCGGGCAAGTCCTACAATGAGCAGTTCTTC. Protein: CASSSVAGKSYNEQFF.

The gene calls are TRBV9 and TRBJ2-5; D possibly corresponds to TRBD2 (5 bases). This CDR3 contains 15 residues. The V and J ends lost 3 bases and 1 base respectively, with 13 bases between them. Germline values: CDR1 SGDLS, CDR2 YYNGEE. The DNA of the CDR3 is TGTGCCAGCAGCGCAGATAAACGGGGCCAAGAGACCCAGTACTTC. Encoded protein: CASSADKRGQETQYF.

The chain employs TRBV14 and TRBJ1-1, with D possibly matching TRBD1 (6 bases). CDR3 length: 12 amino acids. The V gene's germline CDR1 is SGHDN and CDR2 FVKESK. V was trimmed by 2 bases and J by 5 bases, leaving 6 bases between them. The CDR3 loop is CASSQQGTEAFF. The CDR3 DNA is TGTGCCAGCAGCCAACAGGGGACTGAAGCTTTCTTT.

The CDR3 region is CATEESGTDTQYF. Written as DNA, the CDR3 is TGTGCCACAGAGGAGAGCGGGACAGATACGCAGTATTTT. V is TRBV3-1 (or the pseudogene TRBV3-2) and J is TRBJ2-3; D perhaps matches TRBD2 (6 bases). The germline V gene encodes CDR1 LGHDT and CDR2 YNNKEL (reference sequence). The CDR3 is 13 amino acids. Trimming pared 10 bases from V and 3 bases from J, leaving 14 bases between.

The rearrangement uses TRBV15 and TRBJ2-1; perhaps TRBD1 as D (6 bases). CDR3 length: 14 residues. Germline V lookup: CDR1 LNHNV, CDR2 YYDKDF (reference sequence). V was clipped by 4 bases and J by 7 bases, with 14 bases between them. CDR3 nucleotide sequence: TGTGCCACCAGCACTCAGGACAGCCTTAATGAGCAGTTCTTC. Translated: CATSTQDSLNEQFF.

V usage is TRBV15 and J usage is TRBJ1-1; no definite D call. Deletions cut 3 bases from V and 4 bases from J, with 12 bases between. From germline, CDR1 is LNHNV and CDR2 YYDKDF (reference sequence). This CDR3 spans 14 amino acids. This CDR3 is CATSRSSGITEAFF. The DNA of the CDR3 is TGTGCCACCAGCAGGAGTTCGGGGATCACTGAAGCTTTCTTT.

This rearrangement joins TRBV7-2 to TRBJ2-2; D is unclear. Germline V gene lookup returns CDR1 SGHTA and CDR2 FQGNSA. V was trimmed by 2 bases and J by 6 bases, leaving 10 bases between them. The CDR3 has 14 residues. DNA of the CDR3: TGTGCCAGCAGCTTACGTATCCCCTCCGGGGAGCTGTTTTTT. This gives the protein CASSLRIPSGELFF.

The rearrangement uses TRBV10-3 and TRBJ2-7; 7 bases line up with TRBD2. Germline CDR1 reads ENHRY; CDR2 reads SYGVKD. The CDR3 spans 17 residues. V shed 4 bases, J shed 2 bases, and the junction held 14 bases outside the gene matches. CDR3 nucleotides: TGTGCCATCAGTGGTTCGATCCCTACTAGCGTGCCCTACGAGCAGTACTTC. This gives the protein CAISGSIPTSVPYEQYF.

The chain is built from TRBV7-2 and TRBJ2-2; D perhaps matches TRBD1 (6 bases). CDR1 and CDR2 from the germline V gene are SGHTA and FQGNSA. V was pared by 1 base and J by 1 base, with 10 bases between. The CDR3 runs to 16 residues. The CDR3 coding sequence is TGTGCCAGCAGCTTAGAAGGGGGACGGAACACCGGGGAGCTGTTTTTT. It codes for CASSLEGGRNTGELFF.

This sequence joins TRBV15 and TRBJ2-3; perhaps TRBD1 as D (5 bases). The germline gives CDR1 LNHNV, CDR2 YYDKDF (reference sequence). This CDR3 has 15 residues. The ends were cut back, 3 bases at V and 4 bases at J, with 14 bases in the middle. The CDR3 DNA reads as TGTGCCACCAGCAGCGTCAGGGAACGTCCAGATACGCAGTATTTT. The encoded protein is CATSSVRERPDTQYF.

This chain joins TRBV9 and TRBJ2-7; weak D call: TRBD2 (5 bases). CDR1 is SGDLS and CDR2 is YYNGEE in the germline V gene. The CDR3 extends over 14 amino acids. V lost 2 bases and J lost 6, with 15 bases in between. CDR3 loop: CASSVTAAPTEQYF. As DNA, the CDR3 is TGTGCCAGCAGCGTTACAGCGGCCCCTACCGAGCAGTACTTC.

This chain joins TRBV5-1 and TRBJ1-1; 8 nucleotides match TRBD1. This CDR3 spans 15 amino acids. Germline V gene data show CDR1 as SGHRS and CDR2 as YFSETQ. Trimming removed 2 bases from V and 4 bases from J; junction bases left unmatched: 7. CDR3 in DNA: TGCGCCAGCAGCTTATGGACAGGGCTGGGCACTGAAGCTTTCTTT. Protein: CASSLWTGLGTEAFF.

This chain joins TRBV19 and TRBJ1-5, with a weak D call TRBD1 (5 bases). The CDR3 has 18 residues. V lost 5 bases to trimming and J lost 0 bases, with 20 bases between them. CDR1 and CDR2 (germline): LNHDA, SQIVND (reference sequence). The CDR3, as DNA: TGTGCCAGTAGTCACAGGTCGTCGGCGCTCTATAGCAATCAGCCCCAGCATTTT. As protein: CASSHRSSALYSNQPQHF.

The chain joins TRBV15 to TRBJ1-5; D unresolved. The CDR3 length is 14 residues. V was clipped by 0 bases and J by 8 bases, with 11 bases between them. Germline CDR1 reads LNHNV; CDR2 reads YYDKDF (reference sequence). This CDR3 reads CATSRDPPQKPQHF. CDR3 nucleotide sequence: TGTGCCACCAGCAGAGACCCACCTCAGAAGCCCCAGCATTTT.

V usage is TRBV27 and J usage is TRBJ2-7; D is perhaps TRBD2 (5 bases). Trimming stripped 6 bases from V and 2 bases from J, with 20 bases between. From germline, CDR1 is MNHEY and CDR2 SMNVEV (reference sequence). This CDR3 region has 16 residues. The CDR3 DNA reads TGTGCCAGCAGCTTCACCCCTCGGACTGGAGCCTACGAGCAGTACTTC. Translating it yields CASSFTPRTGAYEQYF.

V and J are TRBV28 and TRBJ2-1, with 10 nucleotides matching TRBD2. With 7 bases clipped from V and 9 bases from J, the junction kept 6 bases outside the gene matches. CDR1 and CDR2 (germline): MDHEN, SYDVKM. The length of the CDR3 is 13 residues. The CDR3 sequence: CASNRLAGLEQFF. CDR3 sequence (DNA): TGTGCCAGCAATAGACTAGCGGGCCTTGAGCAGTTCTTC.

The chain combines TRBV24-1 with TRBJ2-2, with 7 bases that match TRBD1. The CDR3 has 17 residues. The germline V gene has CDR1 KGHDR and CDR2 SFDVKD. Trimming cost V 0 bases and J 5 bases; bases outside gene matches: 8. The CDR3 reads CATSDLGPGTATGELFF. CDR3 bases: TGTGCCACCAGTGATTTGGGGCCTGGGACAGCGACCGGGGAGCTGTTTTTT.

The rearrangement joins TRBV11-2 to TRBJ1-5; no clear D gene. The CDR3 runs 15 residues. CDR1 and CDR2 from the germline V gene are SGHAT and FQNNGV. Trimming took 5 bases from V and 0 from J, leaving 11 bases between them. The CDR3 DNA is TGTGCCAGCAGCCCCGGGAGTTTTAGCAATCAGCCCCAGCATTTT. This translates into CASSPGSFSNQPQHF. The full variable domain, its missing parts supplied by reference TRBV11-2 and TRBJ1-5, is EAGVAQSPRYKIIEKRQSVAFWCNPISGHATLYWYQQILGQGPKLLIQFQNNGVVDDSQLPKDRFSAERLKGVDSTLKIQPAKLEDSAVYLCASSPGSFSNQPQHFGDGTRLSIL.

The chain recombines TRBV27 with TRBJ2-3; TRBD2 matches at 10 bases. With V trimmed by 0 bases and J by 4 bases, 7 bases remained unmatched. From germline, CDR1 is MNHEY and CDR2 SMNVEV (reference sequence). There are 17 residues in the CDR3. Here the CDR3 DNA reads TGTGCCAGCAGTTTATCGTCGGCTAGCGGGAGACCAGATACGCAGTATTTT. As protein: CASSLSSASGRPDTQYF.

Here the CDR3 reads CASSTGQGFTEAFF. In nucleotides, the CDR3 is TGTGCCAGTAGTACGGGACAGGGGTTCACTGAAGCTTTCTTT. This chain connects TRBV19 to TRBJ1-1; 10 nucleotides match TRBD1. Looked up from germline, CDR1 is LNHDA and CDR2 is SQIVND (reference sequence). Germline trimming cut 4 bases from V and 4 bases from J; bases unmatched to any gene: 3. The CDR3 is 14 residues long.

This sequence joins TRBV9 and TRBJ2-3, with 8 bases matching TRBD2. The germline gives CDR1 SGDLS, CDR2 YYNGEE. Germline trimming cut 0 bases from V and 1 base from J; bases unmatched to any gene: 4. The CDR3 totals 16 residues. CDR3 sequence: CASSVGGSGGTDTQYF. CDR3 nucleotide sequence: TGTGCCAGCAGCGTAGGGGGTAGCGGGGGCACAGATACGCAGTATTTT.

This chain joins TRBV5-4 and TRBJ1-3, with D possibly being TRBD1 (5 bases). This CDR3 contains 18 residues. Germline-derived CDR1 and CDR2 are SGHNT and YYREEE (reference sequence). V gave up 3 bases and J gave up 0 bases, with 19 bases separating them. In nucleotides, the CDR3 is TGTGCCAGCAGCTATCCAGTGGGGCAGGGATACTCTGGAAACACCATATATTTT. Its protein is CASSYPVGQGYSGNTIYF. Complete variable domain (other parts from reference TRBV5-4 and TRBJ1-3): ETGVTQSPTHLIKTRGQQVTLRCSSQSGHNTVSWYQQALGQGPQFIFQYYREEENGRGNFPPRFSGLQFPNYSSELNVNALELDDSALYLCASSYPVGQGYSGNTIYFGEGSWLTVV.